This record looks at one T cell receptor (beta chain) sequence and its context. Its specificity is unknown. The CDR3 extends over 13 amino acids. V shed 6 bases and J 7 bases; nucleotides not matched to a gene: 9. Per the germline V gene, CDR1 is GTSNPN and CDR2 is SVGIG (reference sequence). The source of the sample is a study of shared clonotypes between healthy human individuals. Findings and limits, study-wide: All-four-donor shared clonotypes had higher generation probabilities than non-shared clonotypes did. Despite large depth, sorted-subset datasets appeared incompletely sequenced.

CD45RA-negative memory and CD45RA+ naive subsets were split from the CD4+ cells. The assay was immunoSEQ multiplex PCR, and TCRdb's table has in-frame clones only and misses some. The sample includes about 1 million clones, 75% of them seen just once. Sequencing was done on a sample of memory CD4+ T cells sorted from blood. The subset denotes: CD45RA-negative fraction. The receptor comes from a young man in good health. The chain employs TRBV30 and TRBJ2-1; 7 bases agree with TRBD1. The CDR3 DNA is TGTGCCTGTTCAAGGGGGCCGGGGAATGAGCAGTTCTTC. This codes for CACSRGPGNEQFF. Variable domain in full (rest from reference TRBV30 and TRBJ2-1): SQTIHQWPATLVQPVGSPLSLECTVEGTSNPNLYWYRQAAGRGLQLLFYSVGIGQISSEVPQNLSASRPQDRQFILSSKKLLLSDSGFYLCACSRGPGNEQFFGPGTRLTVL.